A single sample is the source of the 29 T cell receptor beta chains below, sequenced in a study of cytomegalovirus exposure and HLA in healthy donors. The study ran its PCR with 60 Vbeta and 13 Jbeta primers. Some clones are missing from TCRdb's copy, which holds only in-frame ones; the method was immunoSEQ multiplex PCR. The sample has 100,000 or so clones, 70% to 80% seen once. The sequencing sample was made of PBMCs. These receptors all stem from a young man in good health and CMV-seronegative.

The chain links TRBV28 to TRBJ2-5; D is uncertain. The V and J ends lost 0 bases and 0 bases respectively, with 5 bases between them. The CDR3 consists of 14 residues. CDR1 and CDR2 from the germline V gene are MDHEN and SYDVKM. Here the CDR3 DNA reads TGTGCCAGCAGTTTATGGCAGGACCAAGAGACCCAGTACTTC. Protein sequence: CASSLWQDQETQYF.

This clone showed up just once. The rearrangement uses TRBV9 and TRBJ1-1; 7 bases are a match to TRBD1. With V trimmed by 3 bases and J by 2 bases, 4 bases remained unmatched. This CDR3 is 14 amino acids long. Germline V lookup: CDR1 SGDLS, CDR2 YYNGEE. CDR3 bases: TGTGCCAGCAGCGCCGGGACAGCAAACACTGAAGCTTTCTTT. This translates into CASSAGTANTEAFF. The full variable domain, rest sourced from reference TRBV9 and TRBJ1-1, is DSGVTQTPKHLITATGQRVTLRCSPRSGDLSVYWYQQSLDQGLQFLIQYYNGEERAKGNILERFSAQQFPDLHSELNLSSLELGDSALYFCASSAGTANTEAFFGQGTRLTVV.

The V and J genes are TRBV11-3 and TRBJ2-3; TRBD2 agrees at 8 bases. V shed 1 base and J 3 bases; nucleotides not matched to a gene: 3. Germline V CDR1 and CDR2: SGHNT, YENEEA. The CDR3 runs 15 residues. The CDR3 DNA reads as TGTGCCAGCAGCTTAGCGGGACTAGGAACAGATACGCAGTATTTT. This encodes CASSLAGLGTDTQYF.

The rearrangement links TRBV7-9 to TRBJ1-4, with unresolved D. The CDR3 extends over 15 amino acids. V was pared by 6 bases and J by 0 bases, with 11 bases between. Germline V gene sequence: CDR1 SEHNR, CDR2 FQNEAQ (reference sequence). The CDR3 bases are TGTGCCAGCAGGAGTTCGGGTGCAACTAATGAAAAACTGTTTTTT. Translation: CASRSSGATNEKLFF.

The J gene is TRBJ2-5, the V gene TRBV5-1, with 10 bases fitting TRBD1. With 2 bases clipped from V and 3 bases from J, the junction kept 4 bases outside the gene matches. Germline V gives CDR1 SGHRS, CDR2 YFSETQ. CDR3 length: 15 residues. CDR3 coding DNA: TGCGCCAGCAGCTTTATGGGGACAGGGGAAGAGACCCAGTACTTC. Translation gives CASSFMGTGEETQYF.

The CDR3 loop reads CASSVGSGVTYEQYF. CDR3 DNA sequence: TGTGCCAGCAGCGTAGGTTCAGGGGTAACCTACGAGCAGTACTTC. The chain is built from TRBV9 and TRBJ2-7; tentative D call: TRBD1 (6 bases). Trimming stripped 0 bases from V and 2 bases from J, with 12 bases between. CDR1 and CDR2 from the germline V gene are SGDLS and YYNGEE. This CDR3 has 15 amino acids.

The chain links TRBV6-6 to TRBJ2-3; tentatively, D is TRBD1 (5 bases). The CDR3 runs 14 residues. CDR1 is MNHNY and CDR2 is SVGAGI in the germline V gene (reference sequence). V was trimmed by 10 bases and J by 0 bases, leaving 14 bases between them. CDR3 protein: CATSGMSSTDTQYF. CDR3 coding DNA: TGTGCCACCTCAGGGATGTCTAGCACAGATACGCAGTATTTT.

The chain couples TRBV6-6 to TRBJ1-2; perhaps TRBD1 as D (6 bases). The CDR3 has 14 amino acids. Germline V CDR1 and CDR2: MNHNY, SVGAGI (reference sequence). V was pared by 6 bases and J by 4 bases, with 15 bases between. The CDR3 region is CASRSTGSPYGYTF. The CDR3 nucleotides read TGTGCCAGCAGGAGCACAGGGAGCCCCTATGGCTACACCTTC.

The chain is built from TRBV18 and TRBJ1-2, with 9 bases identical to TRBD1. CDR1 and CDR2 (germline): KGHSH, LQKENI. J gave up 6 bases and V 5 bases, and 4 bases lay outside the gene matches. The CDR3 is 13 amino acids. The CDR3 DNA reads TGTGCCAGCTCATGGGACAGGGCAAATGGCTACACCTTC. It specifies CASSWDRANGYTF.

This clone occurred a few times. The V gene is TRBV2, the J gene TRBJ1-2; 8 nucleotides agree with TRBD1. V shed 7 bases and J 8 bases; nucleotides not matched to a gene: 15. The CDR3 contains 15 residues. In germline, CDR1 is SNHLY, CDR2 FYNNEI. The CDR3 DNA reads TGTGCCAGCACCGACGGACAGGGAAAACCTATGGGCTACACCTTC. It specifies CASTDGQGKPMGYTF.

This clone was seen many times. This chain joins TRBV7-9 and TRBJ2-1; a weak D match, TRBD1 (6 bases). V shed 3 bases and J shed 4 bases, with 13 bases lying between them. The CDR3 spans 15 residues. CDR1 and CDR2 from the germline V gene are SEHNR and FQNEAQ (reference sequence). The CDR3 nucleotides are TGTGCCAGCAGCTTCTTACAGGGTACATACAATGAGCAGTTCTTC. Translated, it gives CASSFLQGTYNEQFF.

Regarding this clone: Compared with germline, one end of the junction differs, possibly owing to a read error. This CDR3 is CASSLVEGQADF. CDR3 nucleotides: TGCGCCAGCAGCTTGGTGGAGGGACAGGCAGACTTC. The chain recombines TRBV5-1 with TRBJ2-5; TRBD1 matches at 8 bases. The CDR3 consists of 12 residues. Germline CDR1 reads SGHRS; CDR2 reads YFSETQ.

The chain joins TRBV27 to TRBJ1-1, with 7 bases identical to TRBD1. The ends lost 3 bases at V and 6 bases at J; junction bases unmatched: 13. CDR3 length: 16 residues. Per germline, CDR1 MNHEY and CDR2 SMNVEV (reference sequence). In nucleotides, the CDR3 is TGTGCCAGCAGTTTTCGGCAGGGGGATGATGTAGCTGAAGCTTTCTTT. This sequence encodes CASSFRQGDDVAEAFF.

V and J are TRBV7-6 and TRBJ1-3; TRBD1 might be the D (5 bases). The CDR3 runs to 15 residues. CDR1 and CDR2 (germline): SGHVS, FNYEAQ. V was trimmed by 5 bases and J by 6 bases, leaving 17 bases between them. CDR3 amino acids: CASSQHQGMENTIYF. In DNA, the CDR3 is TGTGCCAGCAGCCAACACCAGGGAATGGAAAACACCATATATTTT.

Concerning this clone: The junction departs from the called germline gene at one end, perhaps through a read error. The chain recombines TRBV10-3 with TRBJ1-5; perhaps TRBD1 as D (6 bases). This CDR3 contains 14 residues. CDR1 is ENHRY, CDR2 SYGVKD, per germline. In nucleotides, the CDR3 is TGTGCCAGCAGTCCCGGACAGAGCGTCTCGCCCCAGCATTTT. Residues: CASSPGQSVSPQHF.

Only one count was recorded for this clone. V and J are TRBV5-1 and TRBJ1-1; perhaps TRBD1 as D (5 bases). The CDR3 sequence is 14 residues long. CDR1 and CDR2 from the germline V gene are SGHRS and YFSETQ. Trimming left V 6 bases short and J 0 bases short, with 12 bases between. In DNA form, the CDR3 reads TGCGCCAGCAATCCGACAGCGATGAACACTGAAGCTTTCTTT. Translation gives CASNPTAMNTEAFF.

This clone appeared once. CDR3 amino acids: CASSIYSGSGANVLTF. The CDR3 DNA reads as TGTGCCAGTAGTATTTACAGCGGCTCTGGGGCCAACGTCCTGACTTTC. V is TRBV19 and J is TRBJ2-6, with D possibly being TRBD2 (5 bases). CDR3 length: 16 amino acids. V gave up 3 bases and J gave up 0 bases, with 9 bases separating them. The V gene's germline CDR1 is LNHDA and CDR2 SQIVND (reference sequence). The full variable domain, with the rest looked up from reference TRBV19 and TRBJ2-6, is DGGITQSPKYLFRKEGQNVTLSCEQNLNHDAMYWYRQDPGQGLRLIYYSQIVNDFQKGDIAEGYSVSREKKESFPLTVTSAQKNPTAFYLCASSIYSGSGANVLTFGAGSRLTVL.

This chain uses TRBV27 with TRBJ2-7; TRBD2 matches 15 bases. The CDR3 is 15 residues long. The trim removed 5 bases at V and 4 bases at J, leaving 3 bases unmatched. CDR1 MNHEY and CDR2 SMNVEV come from the germline V gene (reference sequence). In DNA, the CDR3 is TGTGCCAGCAGTCCCGGACTAGCGGGAGGGTACGAGCAGTACTTC. Translated: CASSPGLAGGYEQYF.

The V call is TRBV5-1, the J call TRBJ2-7; 11 bases match TRBD1. The V and J ends lost 4 bases and 6 bases, in that order; junction bases with no gene match: 6. This CDR3 comprises 14 residues. Looked up from germline, CDR1 is SGHRS and CDR2 is YFSETQ. CDR3 in DNA: TGCGCCAGCAGCCTTGGGACAGGGGGGGCCGAGCAGTACTTC. This translates into CASSLGTGGAEQYF.

In its sample, this clone was seen a few times. The chain is built from TRBV6-5 and TRBJ1-1; D may be TRBD1 (6 bases). V lost 1 base and J lost 4, with 10 bases in between. CDR3 length: 14 amino acids. CDR1 and CDR2 from the germline V gene are MNHEY and SVGAGI. Written as DNA, the CDR3 is TGTGCCAGCAGTTACTTAACAGGGTTCACTGAAGCTTTCTTT. This codes for CASSYLTGFTEAFF.

V and J are TRBV7-9 and TRBJ1-1; a weak D match, TRBD1 (5 bases). Between the trimmed V and J ends, which lost 6 bases and 1 base, there was a span of 9 bases. There are 13 residues in the CDR3. Germline lookup yields CDR1 SEHNR and CDR2 FQNEAQ (reference sequence). CDR3 nucleotides: TGTGCCAGCAGACGTGACAGGAACACTGAAGCTTTCTTT. Protein product: CASRRDRNTEAFF.

This chain joins TRBV7-2 and TRBJ1-2; 9 nucleotides line up with TRBD1. With 2 bases clipped from V and 4 bases from J, the junction kept 11 bases outside the gene matches. CDR1 and CDR2 (germline): SGHTA, FQGNSA. The CDR3 spans 17 residues. The CDR3 DNA reads as TGTGCCAGCAGCTTATACCCGTTGGGACAGGGAGCCTATGGCTACACCTTC. It specifies CASSLYPLGQGAYGYTF.

In its sample, this clone was seen a few times. The chain employs TRBV9 and TRBJ1-4; D not certain. CDR3 length: 15 residues. Trimming pared 0 bases from V and 7 bases from J, leaving 13 bases between. Per germline, CDR1 SGDLS and CDR2 YYNGEE. The CDR3 here is CASSVATGIPEKLFF. DNA for the CDR3: TGTGCCAGCAGCGTAGCTACGGGGATTCCTGAAAAACTGTTTTTT.

The V call is TRBV7-7, the J call TRBJ1-4, with D possibly matching TRBD1 (5 bases). CDR1 is SSHAT and CDR2 is FNYEAQ in the germline V gene (reference sequence). Trimming took off 3 bases at V and 5 bases at J, with 10 bases between the two ends. The length of the CDR3 is 14 residues. The CDR3 sequence is CASSLGGGNEKLFF. In nucleotides, the CDR3 is TGTGCCAGCAGCTTGGGGGGTGGCAATGAAAAACTGTTTTTT.

This clone was seen only a few times. The chain links TRBV30 to TRBJ1-1; TRBD1 matches 10 bases. After removal of 2 bases from V and 5 bases from J, the junction contained 5 bases not matched to a gene. The CDR3 has 14 amino acids. Germline lookup yields CDR1 GTSNPN and CDR2 SVGIG (reference sequence). This chain's CDR3 is CAWSPLDRGTEAFF. For the CDR3, the DNA is TGTGCCTGGAGTCCCCTGGACAGGGGGACTGAAGCTTTCTTT.

The chain carries TRBV4-1 and TRBJ2-5; D is unclear. CDR3 length equals 14 residues. Deletions cut 3 bases from V and 2 bases from J, with 10 bases between. Germline V gene sequence: CDR1 MGHRA, CDR2 YSYEKL. The CDR3 bases are TGCGCCAGCAGCCACTTCTCAGTACAAGAGACCCAGTACTTC. Translated, it gives CASSHFSVQETQYF.

There are a few counts of this clone. The V gene is TRBV19, the J gene TRBJ1-1; a possible D gene is TRBD1 (6 bases). The CDR3 has 13 residues. The V end lost 7 bases, the J end lost 6 bases, and 15 bases lay between the germline ends. CDR1 and CDR2 (germline): LNHDA, SQIVND (reference sequence). The chain's CDR3 is CASTLGGGPEAFF. The CDR3 region has the DNA TGTGCCAGTACCCTCGGGGGGGGGCCTGAAGCTTTCTTT. Full variable domain (rest looked up from reference TRBV19 and TRBJ1-1): DGGITQSPKYLFRKEGQNVTLSCEQNLNHDAMYWYRQDPGQGLRLIYYSQIVNDFQKGDIAEGYSVSREKKESFPLTVTSAQKNPTAFYLCASTLGGGPEAFFGQGTRLTVV.

The V call is TRBV5-6, the J call TRBJ1-2, with D possibly matching TRBD1 (6 bases). Germline V lookup: CDR1 SGHDT, CDR2 YYEEEE. The germline V and J ends were trimmed by 6 bases and 1 base, with 13 bases remaining between them. CDR3 length: 14 amino acids. As DNA, the CDR3 is TGTGCCAGCACCCCGACAGGAAATAACTATGGCTACACCTTC. Its protein product is CASTPTGNNYGYTF.

The chain carries TRBV19 and TRBJ2-7; a weak D match, TRBD1 (6 bases). The germline V gene encodes CDR1 LNHDA and CDR2 SQIVND (reference sequence). This CDR3 region has 11 residues. Trimming pared 8 bases from V and 3 bases from J, leaving 8 bases between. CDR3 DNA sequence: TGTGCCAGTGGGGACAACTACGAGCAGTACTTC. It encodes CASGDNYEQYF.